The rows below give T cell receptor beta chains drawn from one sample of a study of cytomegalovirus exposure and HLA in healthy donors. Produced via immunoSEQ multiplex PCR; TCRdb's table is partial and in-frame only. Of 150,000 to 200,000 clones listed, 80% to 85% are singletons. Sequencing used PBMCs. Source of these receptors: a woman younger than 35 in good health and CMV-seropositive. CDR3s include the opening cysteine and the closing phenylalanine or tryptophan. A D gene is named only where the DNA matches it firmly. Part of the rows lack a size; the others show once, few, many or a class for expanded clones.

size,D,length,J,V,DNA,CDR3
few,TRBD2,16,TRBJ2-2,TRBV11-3,TGTGCCAGCAGCAAAAGCACAGCGGGGTACACCGGGGAGCTGTTTTTT,CASSKSTAGYTGELFF
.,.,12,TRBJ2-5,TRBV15,TGTGCCACCGGCGGTGAACTTGAGACCCAGTACTTC,CATGGELETQYF
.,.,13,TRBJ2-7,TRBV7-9,TGTGCCAGCAGCCCGGCGGGATCCGGCGAGCAGTACTTC,CASSPAGSGEQYF
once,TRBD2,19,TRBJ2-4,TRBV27,TGTGCCAGCAGTTTATCGGGGCTAGCGGGGGGGTATTCCAAAAACATTCAGTACTTC,CASSLSGLAGGYSKNIQYF
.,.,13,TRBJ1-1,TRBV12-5,TGTGCTAGTGGTTTCTCAGTGAACACTGAAGCTTTCTTT,CASGFSVNTEAFF
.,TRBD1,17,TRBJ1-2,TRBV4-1,TGCGCCAGCAGCCGAATACCGGGACAGTTAGCTAACTATGGCTACACCTTC,CASSRIPGQLANYGYTF
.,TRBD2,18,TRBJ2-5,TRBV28,TGTGCCAGCAACCGCCCTTTCTCTAGCGGGCCTCTCCAAGAGACCCAGTACTTC,CASNRPFSSGPLQETQYF
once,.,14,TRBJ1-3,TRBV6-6,TGTGCCAGCGAGATTGAGGGTTCTGGAAACACCATATATTTT,CASEIEGSGNTIYF
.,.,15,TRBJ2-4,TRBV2,TGTGCCAGCAGCCTGGACAGCACGATGTTAAACATTCAGTACTTC,CASSLDSTMLNIQYF
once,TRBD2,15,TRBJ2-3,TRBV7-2,TGTGCCAGCAGCTTCGAGCGGGGGGGGCGGAATACGCAGTATTTT,CASSFERGGRNTQYF
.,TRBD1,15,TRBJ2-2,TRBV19,TGTGCCAGTAGTAGACAGGGAATGAACACCGGGGAGCTGTTTTTT,CASSRQGMNTGELFF
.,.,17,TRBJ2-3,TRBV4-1,TGCGCCAGCAGCCCCAATCCACACTCCGGCTACAGGACTACGCAGTATTTT,CASSPNPHSGYRTTQYF
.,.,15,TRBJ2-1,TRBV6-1,TGTGCCAGCAGTTTTGACGGAGGGCCGTACAATGAGCAGTTCTTC,CASSFDGGPYNEQFF
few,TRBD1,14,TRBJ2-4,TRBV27,TGTGCCAGCAGTGCGGGACAGGGTATAGACATTCAGTACTTC,CASSAGQGIDIQYF
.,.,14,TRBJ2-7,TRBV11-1,TGTGCCAGCAGCTTCTCGGACAGACACTACGAGCAGTACTTC,CASSFSDRHYEQYF
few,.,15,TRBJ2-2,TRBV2,TGTGCCAGCAGACCCGCGGTCGCGGGCGCCGGGGAGCTGTTTTTT,CASRPAVAGAGELFF
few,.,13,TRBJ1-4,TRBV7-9,TGTGCCAGCAGAGCAGGCGGGGGCGAAAAACTGTTTTTT,CASRAGGGEKLFF
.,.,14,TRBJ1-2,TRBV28,TGTGCCACCCACCTCGGACACGGAGACGACGGCTACACCTTC,CATHLGHGDDGYTF
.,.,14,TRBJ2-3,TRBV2,TGTGCCAGCAGTGAGTTGCTCAGAGGGGATACGCAGTATTTT,CASSELLRGDTQYF
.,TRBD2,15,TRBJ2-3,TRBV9,TGTGCCAGCAGCGTAGCGGGGGGTCGCACAGATACGCAGTATTTT,CASSVAGGRTDTQYF
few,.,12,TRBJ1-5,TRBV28,TGTGCCAGCCGTGGGGGGGGGCAGCCCCAGCATTTT,CASRGGGQPQHF
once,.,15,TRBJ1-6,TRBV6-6,TGTGCCAGCAGTTACAGGGGTGGAGATAATTCACCCCTCCACTTT,CASSYRGGDNSPLHF
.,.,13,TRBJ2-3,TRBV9,TGTGCCAGCAGCGTACGGACTTTAGATACGCAGTATTTT,CASSVRTLDTQYF
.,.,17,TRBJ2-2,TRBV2,TGTGCCAGCAGTGTCGAAGGGGGCGGGACCGACTCCGGGGAGCTGTTTTTT,CASSVEGGGTDSGELFF
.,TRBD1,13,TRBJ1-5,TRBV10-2,TGCGCCAGCGGATTACAGGGGGGTCAGCCCCAGCATTTT,CASGLQGGQPQHF
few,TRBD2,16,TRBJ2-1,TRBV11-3,TGTGCCAGCAGCCCGGAGGGAGCGGGGGGCCGAAATGAGCAGTTCTTC,CASSPEGAGGRNEQFF
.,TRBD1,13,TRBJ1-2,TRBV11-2,TGTGCCAGCAGCTCGGCCCCAGGGGGTGGCTACACCTTC,CASSSAPGGGYTF
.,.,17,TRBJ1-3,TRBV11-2,TGTGCCAGCAAGTCGATCCGGGTAGAGAAAACTGGAAACACCATATATTTT,CASKSIRVEKTGNTIYF
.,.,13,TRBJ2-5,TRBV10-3,TGTGCCAACTCAGCTAGGTACATGGAGACCCAGTACTTC,CANSARYMETQYF
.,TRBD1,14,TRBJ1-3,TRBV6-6,TGTGCCGGGAGACAGGGAGACTCTGGAAACACCATATATTTT,CAGRQGDSGNTIYF
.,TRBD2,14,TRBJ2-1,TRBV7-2,TGTGCCAGCAGCCCGAGACGGGGGGTTGGGGAGCAGTTCTTC,CASSPRRGVGEQFF
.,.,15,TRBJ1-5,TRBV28,TGTGCCAGCAGTTTGCGGCAGGGCGTCGGTCAGCCCCAGCATTTT,CASSLRQGVGQPQHF
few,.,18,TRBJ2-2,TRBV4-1,TGCGCCAGCAGCCAAGGCAGTGCCGGGACATACACCATTGGGGAGCTGTTTTTT,CASSQGSAGTYTIGELFF
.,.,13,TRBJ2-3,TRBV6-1,TGTGCCAGCAGTGCTTCCAGCGCAGATACGCAGTATTTT,CASSASSADTQYF
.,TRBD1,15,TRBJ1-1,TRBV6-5,TGTGCCAGCAGTGCGGCAGGGGGCTTTAACACTGAAGCTTTCTTT,CASSAAGGFNTEAFF
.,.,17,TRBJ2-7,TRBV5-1,TGCGCCAGCAGCTTCAACGAAGAGACCCGGGAGCCCTACGAGCAGTACTTC,CASSFNEETREPYEQYF
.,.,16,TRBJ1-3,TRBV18,TGTGCCAGCTCACCAACGCGGGACGGTTATGGAAACACCATATATTTT,CASSPTRDGYGNTIYF
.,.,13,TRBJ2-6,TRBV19,TGTGCCAGTCGGGGGACTGGGGCCAACGTCCTGACTTTC,CASRGTGANVLTF
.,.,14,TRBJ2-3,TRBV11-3,TGTGCCACTAAGAAGGGGCCTAGCACAGATACGCAGTATTTT,CATKKGPSTDTQYF
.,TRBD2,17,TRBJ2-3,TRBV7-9,TGTGCCAGCAGCGCCCGACTAGCGGGGGGCCCCACAGATACGCAGTATTTT,CASSARLAGGPTDTQYF